This T cell receptor (beta chain) was captured by sequencing in a study of cytomegalovirus exposure and HLA in healthy donors. Primers included in the PCR were 60 Vbeta and 13 Jbeta primers. Sequenced by immunoSEQ multiplex PCR; TCRdb stores in-frame clones only, minus some. Among roughly 150,000 clones, roughly 87% were seen once, and the ten largest hold roughly 1.6%. This clone was counted a few times. What it binds is unknown. The study, taken as a whole, reports: Per a later analysis, about 17,000 TCR beta sequences showed association with HLA alleles at 0.05 false discovery rate.

The sequence came from a girl aged 10 to 17 in good health and CMV-seropositive. The sequenced sample was PBMCs.

CDR3 protein: CASSGASGRALGETQYF. DNA of the CDR3: TGTGCCAGCAGTGGGGCAAGCGGGAGGGCCCTCGGGGAGACCCAGTACTTC. The chain carries TRBV2 and TRBJ2-5, with 10 nucleotides matching TRBD2. This CDR3 has 17 residues. The germline V gene has CDR1 SNHLY and CDR2 FYNNEI. V lost 4 bases and J lost 5; bases outside the gene matches: 13.